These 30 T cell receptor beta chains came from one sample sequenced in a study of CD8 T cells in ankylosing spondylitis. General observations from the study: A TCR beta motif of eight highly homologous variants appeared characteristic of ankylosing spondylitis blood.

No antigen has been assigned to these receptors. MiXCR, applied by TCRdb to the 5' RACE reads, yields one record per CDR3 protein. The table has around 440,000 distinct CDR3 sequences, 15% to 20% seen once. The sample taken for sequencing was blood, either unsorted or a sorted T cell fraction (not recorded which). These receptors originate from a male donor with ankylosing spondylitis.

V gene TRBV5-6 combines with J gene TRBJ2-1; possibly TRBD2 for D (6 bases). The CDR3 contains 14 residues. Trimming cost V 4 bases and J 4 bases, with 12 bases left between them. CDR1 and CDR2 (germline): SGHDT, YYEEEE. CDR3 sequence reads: CASSPGGPYNEQFF. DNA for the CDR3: TGTGCCAGCAGCCCCGGGGGTCCTTACAATGAGCAGTTCTTC.

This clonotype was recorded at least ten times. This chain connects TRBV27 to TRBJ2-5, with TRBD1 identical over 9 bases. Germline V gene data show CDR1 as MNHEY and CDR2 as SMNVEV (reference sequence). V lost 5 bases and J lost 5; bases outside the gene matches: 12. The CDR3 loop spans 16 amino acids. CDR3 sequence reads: CASSPLRGQGRETQYF. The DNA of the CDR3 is TGTGCCAGCAGTCCGCTCCGGGGACAGGGTCGGGAGACCCAGTACTTC.

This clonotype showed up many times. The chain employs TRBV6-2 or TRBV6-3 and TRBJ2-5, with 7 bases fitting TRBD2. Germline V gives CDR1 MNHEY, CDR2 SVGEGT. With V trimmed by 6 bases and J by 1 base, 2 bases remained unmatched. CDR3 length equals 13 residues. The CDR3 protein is CASSLAVQETQYF. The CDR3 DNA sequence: TGTGCCAGCAGCCTAGCGGTCCAAGAGACCCAGTACTTC.

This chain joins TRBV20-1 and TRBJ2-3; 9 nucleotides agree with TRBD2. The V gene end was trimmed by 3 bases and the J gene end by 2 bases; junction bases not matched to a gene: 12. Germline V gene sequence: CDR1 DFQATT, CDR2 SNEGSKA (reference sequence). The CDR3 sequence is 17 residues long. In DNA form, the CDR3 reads TGCAGTGCTAGGTCCCCAGCGACTAGCGGACTCACAGATACGCAGTATTTT. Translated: CSARSPATSGLTDTQYF.

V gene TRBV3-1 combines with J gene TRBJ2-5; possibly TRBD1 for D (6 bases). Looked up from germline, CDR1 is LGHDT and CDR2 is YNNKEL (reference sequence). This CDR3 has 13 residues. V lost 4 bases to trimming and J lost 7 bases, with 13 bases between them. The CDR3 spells CASSPAQGVTQYF. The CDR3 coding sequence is TGTGCCAGCAGCCCAGCACAGGGCGTGACCCAGTACTTC.

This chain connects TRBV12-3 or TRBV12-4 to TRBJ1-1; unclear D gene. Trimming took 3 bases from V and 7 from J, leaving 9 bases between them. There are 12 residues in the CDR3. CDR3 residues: CASSFQAGEAFF. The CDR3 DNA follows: TGTGCCAGCAGTTTCCAGGCGGGTGAAGCTTTCTTT.

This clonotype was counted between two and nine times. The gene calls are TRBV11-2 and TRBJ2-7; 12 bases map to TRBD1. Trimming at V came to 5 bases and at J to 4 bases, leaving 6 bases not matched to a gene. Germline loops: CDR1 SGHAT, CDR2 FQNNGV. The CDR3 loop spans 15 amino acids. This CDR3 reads CASSPGTGGLYEQYF. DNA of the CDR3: TGTGCCAGCAGCCCTGGGACAGGGGGCTTATACGAGCAGTACTTC.

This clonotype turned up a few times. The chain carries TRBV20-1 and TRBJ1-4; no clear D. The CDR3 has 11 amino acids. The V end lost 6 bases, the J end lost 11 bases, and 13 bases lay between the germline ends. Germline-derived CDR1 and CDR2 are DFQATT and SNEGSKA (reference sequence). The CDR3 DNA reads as TGCAGTGCAGAGACCCAATTGAAACTGTTTTTT. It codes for CSAETQLKLFF.

The CDR3 spells CASSPRTGRGQPQHF. CDR3 nucleotide sequence: TGTGCCAGCAGTCCCCGGACAGGGCGGGGGCAGCCCCAGCATTTT. V and J are TRBV2 and TRBJ1-5, with 8 bases matching TRBD1. V shed 5 bases and J 7 bases; nucleotides not matched to a gene: 10. The CDR3 is made up of 15 amino acids. CDR1 is SNHLY and CDR2 is FYNNEI in the germline V gene.

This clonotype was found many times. For the CDR3, the DNA is TGTGCCAGCAGACCGATAGCGGGGGGGTACAATGAGCAGTTCTTC. This translates into CASRPIAGGYNEQFF. The chain joins TRBV12-3 or TRBV12-4 to TRBJ2-1, with 11 bases that match TRBD2. The CDR3 contains 15 residues. The ends lost 6 bases at V and 4 bases at J; junction bases unmatched: 5.

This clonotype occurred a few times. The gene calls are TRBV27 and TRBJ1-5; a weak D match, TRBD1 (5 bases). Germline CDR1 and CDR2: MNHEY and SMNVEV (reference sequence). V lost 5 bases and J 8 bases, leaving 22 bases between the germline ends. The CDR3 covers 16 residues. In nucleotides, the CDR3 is TGTGCCAGCAGTCGGGACTCCCTGTCCATGGTGGAGCCCCAGCATTTT. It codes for CASSRDSLSMVEPQHF.

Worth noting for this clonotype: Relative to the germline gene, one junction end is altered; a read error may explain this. The CDR3: CASSSLTEGPSF. In DNA, the CDR3 is TGTGCCAGCAGTAGCTTGACAGAAGGGCCCTCCTTT. This chain links TRBV28 with TRBJ1-1; tentative D call: TRBD1 (5 bases). CDR1 is MDHEN, CDR2 SYDVKM, per germline. CDR3 size: 12 residues.

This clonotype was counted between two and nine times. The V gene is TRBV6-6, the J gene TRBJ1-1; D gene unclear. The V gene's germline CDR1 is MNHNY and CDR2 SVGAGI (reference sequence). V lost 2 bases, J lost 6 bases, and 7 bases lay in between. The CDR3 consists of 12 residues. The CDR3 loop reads CASSYRDAEAFF. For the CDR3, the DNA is TGTGCCAGCAGTTACAGGGATGCTGAAGCTTTCTTT.

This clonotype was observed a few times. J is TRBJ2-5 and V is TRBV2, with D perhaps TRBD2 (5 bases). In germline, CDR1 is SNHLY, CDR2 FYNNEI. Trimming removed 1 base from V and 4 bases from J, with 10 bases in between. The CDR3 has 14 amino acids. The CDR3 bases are TGTGCCAGCAGTGAAGGAGGGAGCCGAGAGACCCAGTACTTC. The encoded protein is CASSEGGSRETQYF.

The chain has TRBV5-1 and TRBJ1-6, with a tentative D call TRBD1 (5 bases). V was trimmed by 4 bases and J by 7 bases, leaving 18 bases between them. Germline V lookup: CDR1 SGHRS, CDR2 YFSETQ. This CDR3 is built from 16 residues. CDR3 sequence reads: CASSPLLGGGNSPLHF. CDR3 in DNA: TGCGCCAGCAGCCCCTTATTGGGGGGAGGAAATTCACCCCTCCACTTT.

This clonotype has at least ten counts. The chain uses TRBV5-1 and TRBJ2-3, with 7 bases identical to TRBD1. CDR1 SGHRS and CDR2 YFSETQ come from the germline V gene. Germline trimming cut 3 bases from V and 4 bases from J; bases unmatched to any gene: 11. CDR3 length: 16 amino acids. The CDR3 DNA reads TGCGCCAGCAGCTCGAAACCGGGACAGAGCGCAGATACGCAGTATTTT. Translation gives CASSSKPGQSADTQYF.

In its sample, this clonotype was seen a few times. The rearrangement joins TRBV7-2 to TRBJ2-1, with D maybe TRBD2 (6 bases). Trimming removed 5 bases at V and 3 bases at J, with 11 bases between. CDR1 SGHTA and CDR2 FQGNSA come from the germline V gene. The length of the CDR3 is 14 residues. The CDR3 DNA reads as TGTGCCAGCAGCACCGGGACTTACTACAATGAGCAGTTCTTC. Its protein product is CASSTGTYYNEQFF.

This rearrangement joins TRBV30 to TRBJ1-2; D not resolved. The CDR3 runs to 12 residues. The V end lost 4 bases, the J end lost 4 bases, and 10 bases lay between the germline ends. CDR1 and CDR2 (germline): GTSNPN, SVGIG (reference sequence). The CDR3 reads CAWMVGSYGYTF. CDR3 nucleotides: TGTGCCTGGATGGTAGGAAGCTATGGCTACACCTTC.

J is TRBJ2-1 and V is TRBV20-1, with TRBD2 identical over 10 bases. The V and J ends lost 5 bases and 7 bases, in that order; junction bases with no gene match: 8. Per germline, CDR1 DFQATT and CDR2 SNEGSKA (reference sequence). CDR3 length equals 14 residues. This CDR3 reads CSARQRGGVNEQFF. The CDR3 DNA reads TGCAGTGCTCGACAGCGGGGGGGCGTTAATGAGCAGTTCTTC.

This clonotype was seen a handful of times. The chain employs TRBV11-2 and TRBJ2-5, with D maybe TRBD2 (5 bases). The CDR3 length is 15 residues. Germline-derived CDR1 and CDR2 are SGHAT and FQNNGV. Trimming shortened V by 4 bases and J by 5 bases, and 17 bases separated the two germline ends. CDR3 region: CASSSGEMVVETQYF. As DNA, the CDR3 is TGTGCCAGCAGCTCCGGGGAGATGGTGGTTGAGACCCAGTACTTC.

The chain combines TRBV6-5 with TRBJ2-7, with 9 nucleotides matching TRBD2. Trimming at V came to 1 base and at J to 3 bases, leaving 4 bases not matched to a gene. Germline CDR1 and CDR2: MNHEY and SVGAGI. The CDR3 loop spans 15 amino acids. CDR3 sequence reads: CASSYLAGAHYEQYF. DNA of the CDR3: TGTGCCAGCAGTTACTTAGCGGGAGCACACTACGAGCAGTACTTC.

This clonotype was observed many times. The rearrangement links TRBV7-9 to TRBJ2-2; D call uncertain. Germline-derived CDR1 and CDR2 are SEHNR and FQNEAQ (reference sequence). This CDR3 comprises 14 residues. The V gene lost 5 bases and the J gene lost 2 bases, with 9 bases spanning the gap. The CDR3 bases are TGTGCCAGCAGCCCGGACCCTAACACCGGGGAGCTGTTTTTT. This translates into CASSPDPNTGELFF.

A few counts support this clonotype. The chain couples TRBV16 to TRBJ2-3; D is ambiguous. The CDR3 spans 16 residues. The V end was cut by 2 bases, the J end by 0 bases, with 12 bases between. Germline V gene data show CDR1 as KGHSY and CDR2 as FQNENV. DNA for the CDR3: TGTGCCAGCAGCCAAGGTCCGTCTTCGAGCACAGATACGCAGTATTTT. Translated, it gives CASSQGPSSSTDTQYF.

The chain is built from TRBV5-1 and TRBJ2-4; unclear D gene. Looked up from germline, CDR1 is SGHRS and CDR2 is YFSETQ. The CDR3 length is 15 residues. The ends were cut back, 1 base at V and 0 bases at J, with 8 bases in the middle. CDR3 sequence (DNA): TGCGCCAGCAGCTTGCCTACCCTAGCCAAAAACATTCAGTACTTC. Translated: CASSLPTLAKNIQYF. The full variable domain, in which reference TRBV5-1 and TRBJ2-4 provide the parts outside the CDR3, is KAGVTQTPRYLIKTRGQQVTLSCSPISGHRSVSWYQQTPGQGLQFLFEYFSETQRNKGNFPGRFSGRQFSNSRSEMNVSTLELGDSALYLCASSLPTLAKNIQYFGAGTRLSVL.

The CDR3 DNA reads TGTGCCAGCACCGCCACGAAGGTTCAGCCCCAGCATTTT. Encoded protein: CASTATKVQPQHF. This rearrangement joins TRBV28 to TRBJ1-5, with no clear D. CDR3 length equals 13 residues. V lost 7 bases and J lost 6, with 13 bases in between. The V gene's germline CDR1 is MDHEN and CDR2 SYDVKM. The full variable domain, in which reference TRBV28 and TRBJ1-5 provide the parts outside the CDR3, is DVKVTQSSRYLVKRTGEKVFLECVQDMDHENMFWYRQDPGLGLRLIYFSYDVKMKEKGDIPEGYSVSREKKERFSLILESASTNQTSMYLCASTATKVQPQHFGDGTRLSIL.

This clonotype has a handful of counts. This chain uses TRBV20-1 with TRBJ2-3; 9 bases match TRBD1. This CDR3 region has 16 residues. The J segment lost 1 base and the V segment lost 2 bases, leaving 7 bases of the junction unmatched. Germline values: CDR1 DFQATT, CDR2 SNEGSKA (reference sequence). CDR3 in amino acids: CSARRDRVSGTDTQYF. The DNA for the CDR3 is TGCAGTGCTAGACGGGACAGGGTTTCAGGCACAGATACGCAGTATTTT.

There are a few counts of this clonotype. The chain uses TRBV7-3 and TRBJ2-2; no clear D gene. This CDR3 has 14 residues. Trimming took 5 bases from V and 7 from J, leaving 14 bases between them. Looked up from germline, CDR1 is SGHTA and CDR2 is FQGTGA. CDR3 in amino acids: CASSLRTLGGELFF. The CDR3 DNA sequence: TGTGCCAGCAGCCTAAGGACGTTGGGCGGGGAGCTGTTTTTT.

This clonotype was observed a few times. The CDR3 region has the DNA TGTGCCACCAGTGACTTCCAGGGTTTCTACGAGCAGTACTTC. It yields the protein CATSDFQGFYEQYF. The chain links TRBV24-1 to TRBJ2-7; D perhaps matches TRBD1 (5 bases). Germline CDR1 KGHDR, CDR2 SFDVKD. This CDR3 is built from 14 residues. Trimming cost V 4 bases and J 3 bases, with 12 bases left between them.

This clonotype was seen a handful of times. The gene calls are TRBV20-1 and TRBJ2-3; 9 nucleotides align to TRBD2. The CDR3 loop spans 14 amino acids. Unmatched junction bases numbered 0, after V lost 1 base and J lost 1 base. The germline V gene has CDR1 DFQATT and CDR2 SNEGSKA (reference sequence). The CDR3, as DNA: TGCAGTGCTAGAGGGACTAGCGGCACAGATACGCAGTATTTT. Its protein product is CSARGTSGTDTQYF.

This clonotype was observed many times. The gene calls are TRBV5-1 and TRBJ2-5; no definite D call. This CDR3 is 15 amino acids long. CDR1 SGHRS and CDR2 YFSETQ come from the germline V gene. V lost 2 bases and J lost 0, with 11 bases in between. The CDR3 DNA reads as TGCGCCAGCAGCTTTAGTTCCGCCTACCAAGAGACCCAGTACTTC. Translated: CASSFSSAYQETQYF.